This T cell receptor (beta chain) was captured in a study of T cells in localized non-small cell lung cancer. General study points: Sequencing was limited to one tumor region, leaving the possibility of heterogeneity open. Elevated blood T cell density was associated with longer overall survival. Adjacent uninvolved lung had the highest clonality, suggesting focused antigen responses. Within adjacent lung there appeared a median around 60 of the top 100 tumor clones.

The CDR3 is 16 residues long. The V gene end was trimmed by 3 bases and the J gene end by 2 bases; junction bases not matched to a gene: 7. From germline, CDR1 is MNHNS and CDR2 SASEGT. Using immunoSEQ multiplex PCR, the repertoire was profiled, and TCRdb retains in-frame clones only, with some absent. Among more than 30,000 clones listed, around 90% were seen once. To note about this clone: Its antigen remains unknown.

The specimen comprised peripheral blood mononuclear cells, sampled before any cancer treatment. This receptor was obtained from a woman aged 40-70 years with stage III lung adenocarcinoma. This chain uses TRBV6-1 with TRBJ2-1, with 7 bases fitting TRBD2. The DNA of the CDR3 is TGTGCCAGCAGTGAGGCAAGGCTAGCGGCCTACAATGAGCAGTTCTTC. This encodes CASSEARLAAYNEQFF.